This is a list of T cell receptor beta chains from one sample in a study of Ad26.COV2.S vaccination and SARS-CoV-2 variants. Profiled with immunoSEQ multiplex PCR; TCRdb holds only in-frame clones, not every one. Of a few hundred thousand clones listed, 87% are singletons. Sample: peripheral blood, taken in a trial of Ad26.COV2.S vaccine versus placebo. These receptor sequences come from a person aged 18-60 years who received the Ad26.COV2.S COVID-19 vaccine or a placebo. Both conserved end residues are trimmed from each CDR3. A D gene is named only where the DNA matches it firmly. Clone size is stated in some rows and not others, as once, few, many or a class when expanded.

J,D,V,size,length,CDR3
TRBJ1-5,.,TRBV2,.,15,ASSEALWPPEDQPQH
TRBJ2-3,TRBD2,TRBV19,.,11,ASTNQGLALQY
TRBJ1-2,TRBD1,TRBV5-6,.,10,ASSRPDRVNT
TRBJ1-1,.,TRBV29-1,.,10,SVSDTNTEAF
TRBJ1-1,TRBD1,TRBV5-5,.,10,ASSLETGKAF
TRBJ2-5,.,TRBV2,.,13,ASSDSGIFQETQY
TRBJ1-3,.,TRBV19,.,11,ASSIGSGNTIY
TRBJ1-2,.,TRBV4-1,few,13,ASSQDPATNYGYT
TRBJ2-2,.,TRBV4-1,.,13,ASKPPGQGTGELF
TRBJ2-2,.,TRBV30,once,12,AWSVLANTGELF